The sequence of this TCR beta chain was determined in a study of T cell clones after liver transplantation. Study in general: Subjects received no induction therapy and standard immunosuppression until randomization at 12-24 months post-transplant.

Here immunoSEQ multiplex PCR was the method, and the copy in TCRdb shows in-frame clones only, minus some. The repertoire includes more than 45,000 clones, roughly 70% of them detected once, and roughly 2.8% sits in the top ten. This clone showed up just once. V dropped 3 bases and J dropped 3 bases, with 16 bases sitting between them. This CDR3 spans 17 amino acids. The germline V gene has CDR1 SGHRS and CDR2 YFSETQ. The V and J genes are TRBV5-1 and TRBJ2-6; tentative D call: TRBD2 (5 bases). The sample here was CD4+ T cells from blood, taken at the approximately 16-month timepoint. This sequence originates from a human patient who received a liver transplant. Some of the T cells may derive from the graft donor. CDR3 sequence reads: CASSSTGLIGGANVLTF. DNA of the CDR3: TGCGCCAGCAGCTCCACGGGGTTAATAGGTGGGGCCAACGTCCTGACTTTC.